The TCR beta chain under discussion was sequenced for a study of blood T cell repertoires in COVID-19. Overall study: Collection of acute and convalescent COVID-19 samples took place in the United States, Italy and Spain. PBMCs, B-cell-depleted T cells, or T cells were the source of the cDNA or gDNA that made up the material.

Original processing notes: The authors estimated nucleated cell counts from reference gene primer amplification. The data were produced by immunoSEQ multiplex PCR, yet TCRdb's version contains in-frame clones alone and is incomplete. V, J and clone size reflect that table, while D and trimming were determined from the DNA. This sample has approximately 200,000 clones, with around 83% found just once. Germline CDR1 GTSNPN, CDR2 SVGIG (reference sequence). V was shortened by 2 bases and J by 6 bases, with 13 bases between the two germline ends. CDR3 length: 13 residues. Sequencing was done on a sample of peripheral blood. The chain links TRBV30 to TRBJ1-2; maybe TRBD1 (6 bases). This receptor was taken from a woman aged 45 to 65 with acute or convalescent COVID-19. This chain's CDR3 is CAWSSRGWDGYTF. In DNA, the CDR3 is TGTGCCTGGAGTTCCAGGGGATGGGATGGCTACACCTTC.